This TCR beta chain was identified in a study of human T cells and chemical hapten exposure. Turning to the study itself: Each patient's scalp received weekly diphenylcyclopropenone throughout the approximately 25-week study.

TCRdb itself ran the RACE reads through MiXCR, one entry per CDR3 protein. The sample lists about 85,000 distinct CDR3 sequences, around 10% occurring once. CDR3 length equals 13 residues. V lost 8 bases and J 8 bases, leaving 18 bases between the germline ends. This clonotype has at least ten counts. Regarding time point: patch test 2, 6 weeks after DPC sensitization. Treatment specified: therapeutic diphenylcyclopropenone sensitization with weekly scalp DPC. Researchers extracted total RNA from unfractionated whole blood. This specimen consisted of whole blood, obtained in connection with sensitization to the hapten diphenylcyclopropenone (DPC). The TCR comes from a man aged 18 to 29 with alopecia areata. Some clones in this sample may be carry-over from other donors' samples. The V gene is TRBV12-3 or TRBV12-4, the J gene TRBJ1-1; D is unclear. CDR3 amino acids: CASDDQVGSEAFF. The CDR3 bases are TGTGCCAGCGACGATCAGGTCGGGTCAGAAGCTTTCTTT.